A single sample is the source of the 3 T cell receptor beta chains below, sequenced in a study of persistence of HIV-infected CD4 T cells. Which antigens these TCRs recognize remains unknown. This nonspecific control used anti-CD3/anti-CD28 bead stimulation of CD4+ T cells. Sorting of responding CD4+ T cells relied on upregulated CD40 ligand together with CD69. This was the immunoSEQ version 4 assay in survey mode. The method was immunoSEQ multiplex PCR; TCRdb's version includes in-frame clones alone and lacks a portion of them. The sample holds 40,000 to 55,000 clones, around 89% seen once. The sequencing used CD4+ T cells sorted from PBMCs after roughly 18-hour stimulation, collected from a patient who received antiretroviral therapy. The receptors originated from an adult woman with HIV who was CMV-seropositive.

This clone appeared once. J is TRBJ1-1 and V is TRBV18, with D perhaps TRBD1 (5 bases). This CDR3 has 14 residues. V dropped 8 bases and J dropped 0 bases, with 13 bases sitting between them. The germline V gene has CDR1 KGHSH and CDR2 LQKENI. CDR3 sequence: CASHYGALNTEAFF. CDR3 bases: TGTGCCAGCCACTACGGGGCCTTGAACACTGAAGCTTTCTTT.

Only one count was recorded for this clone. The chain joins TRBV10-1 to TRBJ2-1; 12 nucleotides align to TRBD2. V was pared by 6 bases and J by 5 bases, with 11 bases of the junction left unmatched. Germline V lookup: CDR1 WNHNN, CDR2 SYGVQD (reference sequence). This CDR3 has 17 amino acids. The CDR3 here is CASSPQVTSGGNNEQFF. The CDR3 DNA follows: TGCGCCAGCAGCCCTCAAGTCACTAGCGGGGGGAACAATGAGCAGTTCTTC.

This clone was picked up a small number of times. The V and J genes are TRBV2 and TRBJ1-1; D remains ambiguous. CDR3 length: 13 amino acids. Germline loops: CDR1 SNHLY, CDR2 FYNNEI. V lost 3 bases and J lost 9, with 14 bases in between. The DNA for the CDR3 is TGTGCCAGCAGTGAGGGTGAACAGACTAAAGCTTTCTTT. Encoded protein: CASSEGEQTKAFF.